The TCR beta chain under discussion was sequenced for a study of cytomegalovirus exposure and HLA in healthy donors. V was clipped by 5 bases and J by 6 bases; unmatched bases: 9. CDR1 and CDR2 (germline): SNHLY, FYNNEI. CDR3 length equals 15 residues. Primers for the PCR totalled 60 Vbeta and 13 Jbeta. Clones were read by immunoSEQ multiplex PCR, and TCRdb kept only the in-frame ones, dropping some. This sample yields roughly 120,000 clones, of which roughly four fifths are seen a single time; 13% belongs to the top ten. To note about this clone: No antigen is known for it.

Notes on the study in general: The only immune exposure information that was available was CMV serostatus.

V and J are TRBV2 and TRBJ1-5; 8 bases are a match to TRBD1. The sequence was collected from a woman aged 60-75 years in good health and CMV-seropositive. What was sequenced was PBMCs. Here the CDR3 reads CASSNYQGAVQPQHF. As DNA, the CDR3 is TGTGCCAGCAGTAACTACCAGGGGGCCGTTCAGCCCCAGCATTTT.